These 20 T cell receptor beta chains share one sample of origin, sequenced in a study of monozygotic twins with inflammatory bowel disease. Reanalyzing the 5' RACE reads, TCRdb keeps one entry per CDR3 protein, without DNA. The sample includes 150,000 or so distinct CDR3 sequences. The sequenced sample consisted of blood. The receptors derive from a human donor with ulcerative colitis or Crohn's disease, or a healthy co-twin of an affected twin (not recorded which).

The rearrangement links TRBV18 to TRBJ1-2. CDR3 length equals 14 residues. Germline CDR1 reads KGHSH; CDR2 reads LQKENI. The CDR3 loop reads CASSPPGLSDGYTF.

The chain is built from TRBV2 and TRBJ1-5; TCRdb proposes TRBD1, but this gene call is untestable without DNA. The CDR3 is 15 amino acids. Germline loops: CDR1 SNHLY, CDR2 FYNNEI. The CDR3 here is CASSGQGNSNQPQHF.

This sequence joins TRBV7-6 and TRBJ2-1. Germline CDR1 SGHVS, CDR2 FNYEAQ. The CDR3 has 12 amino acids. CDR3 sequence: CASSLVGGEQFF. The full variable domain, its missing parts supplied by reference TRBV7-6 and TRBJ2-1, is GAGVSQSPRYKVTKRGQDVALRCDPISGHVSLYWYRQALGQGPEFLTYFNYEAQQDKSGLPNDRFSAERPEGSISTLTIQRTEQRDSAMYRCASSLVGGEQFFGPGTRLTVL.

V gene TRBV28 combines with J gene TRBJ2-7. The CDR3 spans 15 residues. Germline V CDR1 and CDR2: MDHEN, SYDVKM. The CDR3 sequence is CASSFRGYLEAQQYF.

The chain has TRBV7-2 and TRBJ2-5; no DNA is available, so the TRBD1 call from TCRdb remains unchecked. The germline V gene encodes CDR1 SGHTA and CDR2 FQGNSA. This CDR3 has 15 amino acids. The CDR3 protein is CASSLGPGLQETQYF.

V is TRBV7-2 and J is TRBJ1-1. The CDR3 consists of 12 residues. The germline V gene encodes CDR1 SGHTA and CDR2 FQGNSA. The CDR3 is CAAGGANTEAFF.

The rearrangement uses TRBV4-1 and TRBJ2-4; TCRdb selects TRBD2, and the lack of DNA leaves this call unchecked. This CDR3 region has 17 residues. The V gene's germline CDR1 is MGHRA and CDR2 YSYEKL. CDR3 amino acids: CASGGTSGGLAKNIQYF.

CDR3: CATSTITYEQYF. This chain links TRBV24-1 with TRBJ2-7. Germline values: CDR1 KGHDR, CDR2 SFDVKD. The CDR3 spans 12 residues.

V and J are TRBV5-1 and TRBJ1-4; TCRdb's D call of TRBD1 is untestable without DNA. CDR1 is SGHRS and CDR2 is YFSETQ in the germline V gene. There are 16 residues in the CDR3. The CDR3 here is CASSLGQGETNEKLFF.

V usage is TRBV24-1 and J usage is TRBJ2-1. The CDR3 extends over 12 amino acids. The germline V gene encodes CDR1 KGHDR and CDR2 SFDVKD. CDR3 sequence: CATNTTLNEQFF.

CDR3 in amino acids: CSVAPSGEDTGELFF. V usage is TRBV29-1 and J usage is TRBJ2-2; TCRdb proposes TRBD2, but this gene call is untestable without DNA. Germline CDR1 is SQVTM and CDR2 is ANQGSEA. The length of the CDR3 is 15 residues.

The rearrangement links TRBV5-1 to TRBJ2-3; there is no DNA to check the TCRdb D call of TRBD2. Germline-derived CDR1 and CDR2 are SGHRS and YFSETQ. The CDR3 runs 16 residues. CDR3 amino acids: CASSLTSGRIIDTQYF.

The J gene is TRBJ2-3, the V gene TRBV10-2; TCRdb's D gene call, TRBD2, goes unchecked for lack of DNA. The CDR3 is 14 residues long. Germline V gene lookup returns CDR1 WSHSY and CDR2 SAAADI. The CDR3 is CASSGTSLTDTQYF.

The rearrangement joins TRBV10-3 to TRBJ2-2; with no DNA, the TCRdb D assignment of TRBD2 cannot be verified. Germline-derived CDR1 and CDR2 are ENHRY and SYGVKD. The length of the CDR3 is 15 residues. The CDR3: CAIMGGGPHTGELFF.

The CDR3: CASSVGQTILFYGYTF. The V gene is TRBV7-2, the J gene TRBJ1-2; TCRdb names TRBD1, which stays unverified in the absence of DNA. Germline CDR1 reads SGHTA; CDR2 reads FQGNSA. This CDR3 has 16 amino acids. Drawing the rest from reference TRBV7-2 and TRBJ1-2, the complete variable domain is GAGVSQSPSNKVTEKGKDVELRCDPISGHTALYWYRQSLGQGLEFLIYFQGNSAPDKSGLPSDRFSAERTGGSVSTLTIQRTQQEDSAVYLCASSVGQTILFYGYTFGSGTRLTVV.

V gene TRBV3-1 combines with J gene TRBJ2-7; TCRdb names TRBD1, which stays unverified in the absence of DNA. The CDR3 runs to 15 residues. The germline V gene has CDR1 LGHDT and CDR2 YNNKEL (reference sequence). The CDR3 sequence: CASSPPGTATYEQYF.

The CDR3 spells CASGGTSGLYEQFF. This rearrangement joins TRBV7-6 to TRBJ2-1; the TRBD2 assignment by TCRdb is unverifiable without DNA. The CDR3 consists of 14 residues. CDR1 is SGHVS and CDR2 is FNYEAQ in the germline V gene.

V and J are TRBV28 and TRBJ2-7. The germline gives CDR1 MDHEN, CDR2 SYDVKM. The CDR3 is 14 amino acids. The CDR3 loop reads CASSLWAGPYEQYF.

The chain recombines TRBV5-1 with TRBJ2-1; the TRBD2 assignment by TCRdb is unverifiable without DNA. This CDR3 spans 16 amino acids. Germline loops: CDR1 SGHRS, CDR2 YFSETQ. The CDR3 loop reads CASSRVAGGPGDEQFF.

This chain connects TRBV6-5 to TRBJ2-1. The CDR3 totals 14 residues. Germline V CDR1 and CDR2: MNHEY, SVGAGI. CDR3 sequence reads: CASSYSIGDNEQFF.